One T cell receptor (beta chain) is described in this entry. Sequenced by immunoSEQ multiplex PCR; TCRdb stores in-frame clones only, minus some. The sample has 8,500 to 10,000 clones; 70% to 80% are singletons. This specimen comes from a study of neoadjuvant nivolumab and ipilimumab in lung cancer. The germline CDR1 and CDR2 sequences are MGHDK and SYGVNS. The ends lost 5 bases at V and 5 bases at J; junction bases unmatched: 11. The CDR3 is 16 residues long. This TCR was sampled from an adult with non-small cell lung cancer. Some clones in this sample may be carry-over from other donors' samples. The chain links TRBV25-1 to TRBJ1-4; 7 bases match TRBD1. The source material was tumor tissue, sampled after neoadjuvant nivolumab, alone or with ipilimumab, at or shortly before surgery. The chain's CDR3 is CASSSLRTGKNEKLFF. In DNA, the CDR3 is TGTGCCAGCAGTTCGCTCCGGACAGGAAAAAATGAAAAACTGTTTTTT. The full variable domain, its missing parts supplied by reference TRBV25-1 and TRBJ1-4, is EADIYQTPRYLVIGTGKKITLECSQTMGHDKMYWYQQDPGMELHLIHYSYGVNSTEKGDLSSESTVSRIRTEHFPLTLESARPSHTSQYLCASSSLRTGKNEKLFFGSGTQLSVL.